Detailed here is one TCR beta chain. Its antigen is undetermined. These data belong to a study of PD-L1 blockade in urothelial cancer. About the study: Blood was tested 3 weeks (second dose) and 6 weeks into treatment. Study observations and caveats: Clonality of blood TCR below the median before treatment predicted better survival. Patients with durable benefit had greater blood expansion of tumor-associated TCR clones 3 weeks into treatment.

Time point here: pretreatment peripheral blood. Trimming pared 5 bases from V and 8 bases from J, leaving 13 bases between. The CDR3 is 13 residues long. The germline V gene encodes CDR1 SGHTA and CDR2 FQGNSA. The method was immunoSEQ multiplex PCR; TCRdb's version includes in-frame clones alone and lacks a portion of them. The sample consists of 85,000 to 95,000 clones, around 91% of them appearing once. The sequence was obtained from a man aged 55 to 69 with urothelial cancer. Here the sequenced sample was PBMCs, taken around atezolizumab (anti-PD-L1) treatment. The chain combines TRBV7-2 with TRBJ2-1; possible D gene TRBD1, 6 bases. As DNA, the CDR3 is TGTGCCAGCAGCCTACAGGGTTGGGATGAGCAGTTCTTC. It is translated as CASSLQGWDEQFF.